This TCR beta chain was identified in a study of blood T cells in healthy people across ages. Findings and limits, study-wide: Long-lived donors had more naive CD4+ cells and higher diversity than aged donors.

In regard to this clonotype: The antigen remains unidentified.

Sample-barcoded 5' priming and a J-beta primer mix drove a second PCR of 7 to 11 cycles. No fewer than 3 million CDR3-containing paired-end reads came from each sample. TCRdb independently ran MiXCR on the 5' RACE reads; one entry per CDR3 protein. The sample contains about 640,000 distinct CDR3 sequences, about 53% of which appear only once. The receptor comes from a man in his sixties in good health. The sample taken for sequencing was blood.

The CDR3 here is CASSSPGRSYEQYF. DNA for the CDR3: TGTGCCAGCAGTTCACCAGGAAGATCCTACGAGCAGTACTTC. V usage is TRBV12-3 or TRBV12-4 and J usage is TRBJ2-7; D is ambiguous. V dropped 4 bases and J dropped 1 base, with 11 bases sitting between them. The CDR3 covers 14 residues.